The text below deals with one TCR beta chain. Which antigen it targets is not known. Base qualities are not provided; no much larger clone lies one nucleotide away. These data belong to a study of persistence of HIV-infected CD4 T cells (dated by TCRdb to 2018 to 2020). General notes on the study: Suppressive ART had been received by participants for a median of roughly 8 years. Proviral sequencing was used to assess clonality among infected cells, whereas TCRbeta sequencing gauged the clonality of all cells within each sorted population. Peripheral blood samples of up to about 200 mL were obtained at multiple time points, with the exception of two participants, for whom leukapheresis was performed at a single time point. CMV- and HIV-1 Gag-responding CD4+ T cells were isolated from ART-treated individuals so that antigen-driven clonal expansion of HIV-1-infected cells could be examined. Anti-CD3/anti-CD28 stimulation activated a higher proportion of cells, with a lower memory fraction, than antigen stimulation. The TCR cluster analysis across participants included eight or nine participants for CMV and more than five participants for Gag. Beyond this particular receptor, the publication reports: Enrichment of degenerate expanded CDR3beta sequences was found in antigen-responding cells, suggesting convergent selection of CD4+ responses to CMV and Gag. The study involved few individuals and tested only a limited range of antigens. Significantly lower TCRbeta richness was observed in CMV- and Gag-responding cells than in anti-CD3/anti-CD28-responding cells, and higher oligoclonality was observed in CMV-responding cells than in CD3/CD28-stimulated and Gag-responding cells. Because the TCR analyses were done in bulk, restricting them to just the rare CMV-responding cells that actually carried HIV-1 proviruses was not possible. Within the same sorted populations, TCR oligoclonality correlated with proviral oligoclonality.

TCRbeta repertoires were sequenced from genomic DNA with the immunoSEQ hsTCRB assay version 4 in survey mode. For TCRbeta sequencing, genomic DNA was diluted to 9.5 to 10 ng/uL, and up to roughly 1 ug was used per sample. As for the authors' bioinformatics: TCRbeta data analysis was done in ImmunoSeq Analyzer 3.0, and diversity was calculated on productive nucleotide rearrangements. Using the Immunarch R package, lower-bound TCR diversity was estimated with the improved Chao index and clonality was estimated with the Gini coefficient. Different nucleotide rearrangements encoding the same CDR3beta amino acid sequence were counted as distinct clonotypes. TCRbeta sequences significantly enriched in antigen-responding cells relative to anti-CD3/anti-CD28-activated cells were identified by differential abundance analysis. GLIPH2 grouped TCRs by predicted peptide-MHC specificity, both within each participant and across combined participant data sets. TCRdb carries this immuneACCESS record with in-frame sequences only. Its versions omit some clonotypes, under half of them owing to an unresolved V gene in the studies checked, with the rest unexplained. V and J calls and clone size follow that table, whereas D and trimming were derived from the DNA. The sample table contains under 55,000 clones; only one count was recorded for 88% of them. The ten biggest clones cover around 0.48% of the sample.

In light of the paper, this sample's treatment or condition label describes: suppressive antiretroviral therapy. As a nonspecific positive control representing the CD4+ T cell repertoire, the cells were stimulated with anti-CD3/anti-CD28 magnetic beads. Responding CD4+ T cells were sorted by upregulation of both CD40 ligand and CD69. Participants were HIV-1-infected adults who started suppressive ART during chronic infection. Plasma HIV-1 RNA had been undetectable (below 50 copies/mL) in participants for at least 4 years. To be included, participants needed a CD4+ T cell count above 400 cells/uL and a positive CMV serology. Before stimulation, PBMCs were isolated using density centrifugation and then depleted of CD8+ T cells. CD8-depleted PBMCs were stimulated for 18 hours with anti-CD28/CD49d costimulation, CD40-blocking antibody and enfuvirtide to prevent new infections. Cells were sorted on a Beckman Coulter MoFlo Legacy or XDP sorter, with propidium iodide excluding dead cells. The QIAamp DNA Mini Kit was used for genomic DNA extraction from samples above one million cells, and the Quick-DNA Microprep Kit was used otherwise.

The receptor's source is an adult woman with HIV who was CMV-seropositive. Sequencing used CD4+ T cells sorted from PBMCs after 18-hour stimulation, obtained from a patient who received antiretroviral therapy. The sample's cell subset or site label, decoded: CD40L+CD69+ CD4 T cells responding to anti-CD3/anti-CD28 beads, representing the overall repertoire.

The DNA is TGTGCCAGCACCAGATTTTTTATTTCCCATTTTAGCGGGGTCGATGAGCAGTTCTTC. This translates into CASTRFFISHFSGVDEQFF. Recombination joined TRBV27 with TRBJ2-1; 8 central bases correspond to TRBD2. Counted from cysteine to phenylalanine, this CDR3 has 19 amino acids. Only the CDR3 portion is preserved as DNA: 57 bases, with reading frame beginning at the first base. From V the trimming removes 7 bases and from J it removes 8 bases, while the gene matches leave 25 bases of the junction unaccounted for. The germline V gene (reference sequence) gives CDR1 as MNHEY and CDR2 as SMNVEV.